The following is a T cell receptor (beta chain) sequence with its context. What it binds is unknown. This CDR3 is built from 15 residues. The J segment lost 2 bases and the V segment lost 3 bases, leaving 6 bases of the junction unmatched. Germline lookup yields CDR1 SEHNR and CDR2 FQNEAQ (reference sequence). The sample originates from a study of blood T cells in healthy people across ages. Study-level points and caveats: A roughly linear age-dependent decrease characterized TCR beta diversity per million T cells. Higher diversity, along with more naive CD4+ cells, distinguished long-lived donors from aged donors.

Combining a sample-barcoded 5' primer with a J-beta primer mix, a second PCR ran for roughly 7 to 12 cycles. TCRdb itself ran the 5' RACE reads through MiXCR, one entry per CDR3 protein. The sample shows approximately 1.5 million distinct CDR3 sequences, 35% to 45% of them seen only once. The sample taken for sequencing was blood. The V call is TRBV7-9, the J call TRBJ2-5; 7 nucleotides line up with TRBD1. This sequence originates from a woman younger than 30 in good health. CDR3 protein: CASSFTGAIQETQYF. As DNA, the CDR3 is TGTGCCAGCAGCTTTACAGGGGCGATTCAAGAGACCCAGTACTTC. Filled out from reference TRBV7-9 and TRBJ2-5, the complete variable domain reads DTGVSQNPRHKITKRGQNVTFRCDPISEHNRLYWYRQTLGQGPEFLTYFQNEAQLEKSRLLSDRFSAERPKGSFSTLEIQRTEQGDSAMYLCASSFTGAIQETQYFGPGTRLLVL.